A selection of T cell receptor beta chains follows, all from one sample in a study of cytomegalovirus exposure and HLA in healthy donors. The method was immunoSEQ multiplex PCR; TCRdb's version includes in-frame clones alone and lacks a portion of them. The table lists about 140,000 clones, 78% of them singletons. Sequencing was performed on PBMCs. Receptors were obtained from a woman between 18 and 29 years old in good health and CMV-seropositive. Both conserved end residues are part of each CDR3. A D gene is named only where the DNA matches it firmly. The size field is filled for only some rows; it gives once, few, many or a size class.

J gene: TRBJ2-1
clone size: -
V gene: TRBV11-2
D gene: -
CDR3 protein: CASSPRLGGEQFF
CDR3 DNA: TGTGCCAGCAGCCCCCGCCTGGGGGGTGAGCAGTTCTTC

J gene: TRBJ2-3
clone size: -
V gene: TRBV27
D gene: TRBD2
CDR3 protein: CASTHRGGLAADTQYF
CDR3 DNA: TGTGCCAGCACCCACCGAGGGGGACTAGCGGCAGATACGCAGTATTTT

J gene: TRBJ2-7
clone size: few
V gene: TRBV14
D gene: TRBD2
CDR3 protein: CASSQYRGGMFEQYF
CDR3 DNA: TGTGCCAGCAGCCAATATCGGGGGGGGATGTTCGAGCAGTACTTC

J gene: TRBJ2-7
clone size: few
V gene: TRBV7-9
D gene: -
CDR3 protein: CASSSNLAAYEQYF
CDR3 DNA: TGTGCCAGCAGCTCCAACCTAGCCGCCTACGAGCAGTACTTC

J gene: TRBJ2-7
clone size: -
V gene: TRBV5-5
D gene: -
CDR3 protein: CASSLAPGSYEQYF
CDR3 DNA: TGTGCCAGCAGCTTGGCCCCGGGTTCCTACGAGCAGTACTTC

J gene: TRBJ1-4
clone size: few
V gene: TRBV5-1
D gene: -
CDR3 protein: CASSPRWGGEKLFF
CDR3 DNA: TGCGCCAGCAGCCCACGGTGGGGGGGTGAAAAACTGTTTTTT

J gene: TRBJ1-5
clone size: -
V gene: TRBV6-5
D gene: -
CDR3 protein: CASRVIQGQPQHF
CDR3 DNA: TGTGCCAGCAGGGTTATCCAGGGACAGCCCCAGCATTTT

J gene: TRBJ2-7
clone size: -
V gene: TRBV18
D gene: -
CDR3 protein: CASSPATGSYEQYF
CDR3 DNA: TGTGCCAGCTCACCCGCGACAGGCTCATACGAGCAGTACTTC

J gene: TRBJ1-2
clone size: few
V gene: TRBV29-1
D gene: -
CDR3 protein: CSAGGENYGYTF
CDR3 DNA: TGCAGCGCCGGCGGTGAGAACTATGGCTACACCTTC

J gene: TRBJ2-5
clone size: -
V gene: TRBV9
D gene: TRBD1
CDR3 protein: CASSPGQGEWETQYF
CDR3 DNA: TGTGCCAGCAGCCCAGGACAGGGGGAATGGGAGACCCAGTACTTC

J gene: TRBJ2-7
clone size: -
V gene: TRBV18
D gene: TRBD1
CDR3 protein: CASSLGQGGEQYF
CDR3 DNA: TGTGCCAGCTCACTGGGACAGGGTGGCGAGCAGTACTTC

J gene: TRBJ1-2
clone size: -
V gene: TRBV7-9
D gene: -
CDR3 protein: CASSPTFGRGIGYTF
CDR3 DNA: TGTGCCAGCAGCCCCACCTTCGGCAGGGGAATTGGCTACACCTTC

J gene: TRBJ2-4
clone size: few
V gene: TRBV10-3
D gene: TRBD1
CDR3 protein: CAISGDRAAKNIQYF
CDR3 DNA: TGTGCCATCAGTGGGGACAGGGCGGCCAAAAACATTCAGTACTTC

J gene: TRBJ2-7
clone size: -
V gene: TRBV4-1
D gene: TRBD2
CDR3 protein: CASSQMSTGGDYEQYF
CDR3 DNA: TGCGCCAGCAGCCAGATGTCTACGGGAGGGGACTACGAGCAGTACTTC

J gene: TRBJ2-7
clone size: -
V gene: TRBV10-1
D gene: TRBD1
CDR3 protein: CASSDGGTGSYEQYF
CDR3 DNA: TGCGCCAGCAGTGATGGCGGGACAGGGTCCTACGAGCAGTACTTC

J gene: TRBJ2-7
clone size: -
V gene: TRBV27
D gene: -
CDR3 protein: CASTYRVGSYEQYF
CDR3 DNA: TGTGCCAGTACGTACAGGGTGGGATCCTACGAGCAGTACTTC

J gene: TRBJ2-1
clone size: -
V gene: TRBV14
D gene: -
CDR3 protein: CASSQDLHGVGGDNEQFF
CDR3 DNA: TGTGCCAGCAGCCAAGATCTCCACGGGGTTGGCGGAGACAATGAGCAGTTCTTC

J gene: TRBJ2-7
clone size: -
V gene: TRBV19
D gene: TRBD1
CDR3 protein: CASSVGQGADEQYF
CDR3 DNA: TGTGCCAGTAGTGTTGGACAGGGGGCCGACGAGCAGTACTTC

J gene: TRBJ2-3
clone size: -
V gene: TRBV5-1
D gene: -
CDR3 protein: CASRQITGPSGADTQYF
CDR3 DNA: TGCGCCAGCAGACAAATTACCGGGCCCTCGGGGGCAGATACGCAGTATTTT

J gene: TRBJ1-2
clone size: -
V gene: TRBV10-2
D gene: -
CDR3 protein: CASSESGQKYGGYTF
CDR3 DNA: TGCGCCAGCAGTGAGTCAGGACAGAAGTACGGTGGCTACACCTTC

J gene: TRBJ2-1
clone size: -
V gene: TRBV7-2
D gene: -
CDR3 protein: CASSLDPVRPIYNEQFF
CDR3 DNA: TGTGCCAGCAGCTTAGACCCCGTGAGGCCGATATACAATGAGCAGTTCTTC

J gene: TRBJ2-1
clone size: -
V gene: TRBV6-5
D gene: -
CDR3 protein: CASSSPRGQTHEQFF
CDR3 DNA: TGTGCCAGCAGTTCTCCAAGGGGCCAAACACATGAGCAGTTCTTC

J gene: TRBJ2-7
clone size: -
V gene: TRBV29-1
D gene: -
CDR3 protein: CSVESGATASYEQYF
CDR3 DNA: TGCAGCGTTGAGTCTGGGGCGACTGCCTCCTACGAGCAGTACTTC

J gene: TRBJ2-7
clone size: -
V gene: TRBV27
D gene: -
CDR3 protein: CASRNRASYEQYF
CDR3 DNA: TGTGCCAGCAGGAACAGGGCCTCCTACGAGCAGTACTTC

J gene: TRBJ2-5
clone size: -
V gene: TRBV9
D gene: TRBD2
CDR3 protein: CASSVEGGAAAETQYF
CDR3 DNA: TGTGCCAGCAGCGTAGAGGGAGGGGCTGCCGCGGAGACCCAGTACTTC

J gene: TRBJ2-2
clone size: -
V gene: TRBV2
D gene: -
CDR3 protein: CASSVKQGTGELFF
CDR3 DNA: TGTGCCAGCAGTGTGAAACAGGGCACCGGGGAGCTGTTTTTT

J gene: TRBJ1-1
clone size: -
V gene: TRBV28
D gene: -
CDR3 protein: CARPGEAFF
CDR3 DNA: TGTGCCAGACCGGGGGAAGCTTTCTTT

J gene: TRBJ1-4
clone size: few
V gene: TRBV15
D gene: TRBD1
CDR3 protein: CATSRGQGNEKLFF
CDR3 DNA: TGTGCCACCAGCAGGGGACAGGGAAATGAAAAACTGTTTTTT

J gene: TRBJ1-2
clone size: -
V gene: TRBV6-5
D gene: -
CDR3 protein: CASSARRAPVHGYTF
CDR3 DNA: TGTGCCAGCAGTGCCAGGCGGGCCCCTGTTCATGGCTACACCTTC

J gene: TRBJ1-4
clone size: -
V gene: TRBV4-1
D gene: -
CDR3 protein: CASSQLTGSTNEKLFF
CDR3 DNA: TGCGCCAGCAGCCAATTAACAGGGTCAACTAATGAAAAACTGTTTTTT

J gene: TRBJ1-1
clone size: -
V gene: TRBV9
D gene: -
CDR3 protein: CASSVGQATEAFF
CDR3 DNA: TGTGCCAGCAGCGTAGGCCAGGCGACTGAAGCTTTCTTT

J gene: TRBJ2-7
clone size: -
V gene: TRBV19
D gene: -
CDR3 protein: CASNKGFPSYEQYF
CDR3 DNA: TGTGCCAGTAATAAGGGGTTTCCGAGTTACGAGCAGTACTTC

J gene: TRBJ1-2
clone size: -
V gene: TRBV7-9
D gene: TRBD1
CDR3 protein: CASSLGTGTGNGYTF
CDR3 DNA: TGTGCCAGCAGCTTGGGCACCGGGACAGGGAATGGCTACACCTTC

J gene: TRBJ2-3
clone size: -
V gene: TRBV7-7
D gene: -
CDR3 protein: CASSPDNTDTQYF
CDR3 DNA: TGTGCCAGCAGCCCGGACAATACAGATACGCAGTATTTT

J gene: TRBJ1-5
clone size: -
V gene: TRBV19
D gene: -
CDR3 protein: CATRDSNQPQHF
CDR3 DNA: TGTGCCACCAGGGATAGCAATCAGCCCCAGCATTTT

J gene: TRBJ1-1
clone size: once
V gene: TRBV18
D gene: -
CDR3 protein: CASSPPREPNTEAFF
CDR3 DNA: TGTGCCAGCTCACCACCGAGGGAGCCCAACACTGAAGCTTTCTTT

J gene: TRBJ2-1
clone size: -
V gene: TRBV18
D gene: TRBD2
CDR3 protein: CASSPLRGLEYNEQFF
CDR3 DNA: TGTGCCAGCTCACCACTCCGAGGACTAGAGTACAATGAGCAGTTCTTC

J gene: TRBJ1-3
clone size: -
V gene: TRBV11-2
D gene: TRBD1
CDR3 protein: CASSFGQGALGNTIYF
CDR3 DNA: TGTGCCAGCAGCTTCGGACAGGGGGCGCTTGGAAACACCATATATTTT

J gene: TRBJ2-3
clone size: -
V gene: TRBV2
D gene: TRBD2
CDR3 protein: CASRGLAMDTQYF
CDR3 DNA: TGTGCCAGCAGGGGACTAGCCATGGATACGCAGTATTTT

J gene: TRBJ1-2
clone size: -
V gene: TRBV4-3
D gene: -
CDR3 protein: CASSHPGGSYGYTF
CDR3 DNA: TGCGCCAGCAGCCATCCCGGGGGTTCGTATGGCTACACCTTC

J gene: TRBJ1-3
clone size: few
V gene: TRBV7-2
D gene: -
CDR3 protein: CASSSEFSGNTIYF
CDR3 DNA: TGTGCCAGCAGCAGCGAGTTCTCTGGAAACACCATATATTTT